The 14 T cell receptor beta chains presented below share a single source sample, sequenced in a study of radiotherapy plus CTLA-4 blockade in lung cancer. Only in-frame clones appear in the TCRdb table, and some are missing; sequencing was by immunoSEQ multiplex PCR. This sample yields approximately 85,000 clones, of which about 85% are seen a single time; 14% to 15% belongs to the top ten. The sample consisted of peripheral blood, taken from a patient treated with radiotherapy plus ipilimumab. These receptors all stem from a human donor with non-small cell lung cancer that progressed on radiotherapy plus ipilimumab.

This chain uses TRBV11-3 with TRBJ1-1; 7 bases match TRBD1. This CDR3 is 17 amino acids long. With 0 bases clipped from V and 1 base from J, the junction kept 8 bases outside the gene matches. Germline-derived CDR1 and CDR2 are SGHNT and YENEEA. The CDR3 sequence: CASSLEGGWRANTEAFF. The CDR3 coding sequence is TGTGCCAGCAGCTTAGAAGGGGGCTGGAGGGCGAACACTGAAGCTTTCTTT.

This CDR3 is CASSQLDGVRGYTF. In nucleotides, the CDR3 is TGCGCCAGCAGCCAACTGGATGGGGTTCGCGGCTACACCTTC. The chain has TRBV4-3 and TRBJ1-2, with D unresolved. V was pared by 2 bases and J by 8 bases, with 15 bases between. This CDR3 is 14 amino acids long. Looked up from germline, CDR1 is LGHNA and CDR2 is YSLEER.

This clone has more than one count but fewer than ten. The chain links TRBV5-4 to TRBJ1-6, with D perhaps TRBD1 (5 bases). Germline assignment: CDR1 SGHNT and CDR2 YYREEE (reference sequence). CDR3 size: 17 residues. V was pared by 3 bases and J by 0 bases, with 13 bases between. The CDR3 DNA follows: TGTGCCAGCAGCTCAACAGGACTGAGCTCCTATAATTCACCCCTCCACTTT. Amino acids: CASSSTGLSSYNSPLHF.

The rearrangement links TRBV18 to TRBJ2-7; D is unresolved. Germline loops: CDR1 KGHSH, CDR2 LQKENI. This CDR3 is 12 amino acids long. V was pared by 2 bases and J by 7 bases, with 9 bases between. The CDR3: CASSPSELEQYF. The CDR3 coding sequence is TGTGCCAGCTCACCATCTGAACTGGAGCAGTACTTC.

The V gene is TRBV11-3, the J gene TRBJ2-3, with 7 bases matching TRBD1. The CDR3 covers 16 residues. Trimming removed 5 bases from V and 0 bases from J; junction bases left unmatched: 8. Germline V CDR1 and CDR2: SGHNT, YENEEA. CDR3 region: CASSTRPGGSTDTQYF. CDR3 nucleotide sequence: TGTGCCAGCAGCACCCGACCAGGGGGTAGCACAGATACGCAGTATTTT.

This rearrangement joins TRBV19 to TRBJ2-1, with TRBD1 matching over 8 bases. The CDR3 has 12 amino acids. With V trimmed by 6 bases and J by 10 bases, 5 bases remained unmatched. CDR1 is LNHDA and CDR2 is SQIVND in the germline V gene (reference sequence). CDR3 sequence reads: CASRDRVREQFF. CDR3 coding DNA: TGTGCCAGTAGGGACAGGGTAAGGGAGCAGTTCTTC.

CDR3 region: CASSLVGTIPYEQYF. In DNA, the CDR3 is TGCGCCAGCAGCTTGGTTGGGACTATCCCCTACGAGCAGTACTTC. The gene calls are TRBV5-1 and TRBJ2-7, with 7 bases that match TRBD2. The CDR3 consists of 15 residues. The J segment lost 2 bases and the V segment lost 0 bases, leaving 5 bases of the junction unmatched. In germline, CDR1 is SGHRS, CDR2 YFSETQ. The variable domain in full, with the rest retrieved from reference TRBV5-1 and TRBJ2-7, is KAGVTQTPRYLIKTRGQQVTLSCSPISGHRSVSWYQQTPGQGLQFLFEYFSETQRNKGNFPGRFSGRQFSNSRSEMNVSTLELGDSALYLCASSLVGTIPYEQYFGPGTRLTVT.

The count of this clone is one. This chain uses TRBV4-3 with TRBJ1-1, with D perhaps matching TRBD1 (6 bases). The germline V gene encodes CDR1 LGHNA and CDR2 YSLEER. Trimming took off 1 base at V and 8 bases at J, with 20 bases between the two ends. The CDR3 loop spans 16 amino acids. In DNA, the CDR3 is TGCGCCAGCAGCCAAGGGGGGGCCTCAGAGGGGAGGGAAGCTTTCTTT. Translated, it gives CASSQGGASEGREAFF.

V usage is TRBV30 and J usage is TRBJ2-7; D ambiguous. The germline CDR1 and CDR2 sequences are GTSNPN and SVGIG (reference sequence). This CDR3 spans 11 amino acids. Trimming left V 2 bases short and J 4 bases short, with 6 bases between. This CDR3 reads CAWSIGYEQYF. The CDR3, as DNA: TGTGCCTGGAGTATCGGATACGAGCAGTACTTC.

The CDR3 region has the DNA TGTGCCAACTCAAGGGACGGGAGCTCTGGAAACACCATATATTTT. Protein product: CANSRDGSSGNTIYF. The chain links TRBV7-9 to TRBJ1-3; D might be TRBD1 (5 bases). V lost 10 bases, J lost 0 bases, and 16 bases lay in between. The CDR3 spans 15 residues. The germline CDR1 and CDR2 sequences are SEHNR and FQNEAQ (reference sequence). Filled out from reference TRBV7-9 and TRBJ1-3, the complete variable domain reads DTGVSQNPRHKITKRGQNVTFRCDPISEHNRLYWYRQTLGQGPEFLTYFQNEAQLEKSRLLSDRFSAERPKGSFSTLEIQRTEQGDSAMYLCANSRDGSSGNTIYFGEGSWLTVV.

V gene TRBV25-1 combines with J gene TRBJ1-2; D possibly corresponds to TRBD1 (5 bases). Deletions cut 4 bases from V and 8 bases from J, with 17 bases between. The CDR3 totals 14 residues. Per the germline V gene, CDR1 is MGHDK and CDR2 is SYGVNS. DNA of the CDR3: TGTGCCAGCAGTGCACCGGGACCCGCCGGGGGCTACACCTTC. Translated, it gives CASSAPGPAGGYTF.

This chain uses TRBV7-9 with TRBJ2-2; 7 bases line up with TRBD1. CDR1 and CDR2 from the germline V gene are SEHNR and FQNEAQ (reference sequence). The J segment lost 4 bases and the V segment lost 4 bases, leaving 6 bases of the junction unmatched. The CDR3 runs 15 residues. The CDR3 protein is CASSSPDRRTGELFF. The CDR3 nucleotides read TGTGCCAGCAGCTCCCCGGACAGGCGCACCGGGGAGCTGTTTTTT.

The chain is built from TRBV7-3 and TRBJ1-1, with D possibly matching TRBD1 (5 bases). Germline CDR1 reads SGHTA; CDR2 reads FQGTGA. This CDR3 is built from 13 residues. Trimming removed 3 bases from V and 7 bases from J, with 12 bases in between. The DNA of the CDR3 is TGTGCCAGCAGCTTGCAGGGAGGTGGTGAAGCTTTCTTT. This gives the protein CASSLQGGGEAFF.

The CDR3 nucleotides read TGTGCCAGCAGTGAACAGGCTGAAGAGACCCAGTACTTC. Protein: CASSEQAEETQYF. The chain is built from TRBV6-4 and TRBJ2-5; possibly TRBD1 for D (5 bases). Trimming shortened V by 3 bases and J by 3 bases, and 8 bases separated the two germline ends. Germline V CDR1 and CDR2: MRHNA, SNTAGT. The CDR3 totals 13 residues.